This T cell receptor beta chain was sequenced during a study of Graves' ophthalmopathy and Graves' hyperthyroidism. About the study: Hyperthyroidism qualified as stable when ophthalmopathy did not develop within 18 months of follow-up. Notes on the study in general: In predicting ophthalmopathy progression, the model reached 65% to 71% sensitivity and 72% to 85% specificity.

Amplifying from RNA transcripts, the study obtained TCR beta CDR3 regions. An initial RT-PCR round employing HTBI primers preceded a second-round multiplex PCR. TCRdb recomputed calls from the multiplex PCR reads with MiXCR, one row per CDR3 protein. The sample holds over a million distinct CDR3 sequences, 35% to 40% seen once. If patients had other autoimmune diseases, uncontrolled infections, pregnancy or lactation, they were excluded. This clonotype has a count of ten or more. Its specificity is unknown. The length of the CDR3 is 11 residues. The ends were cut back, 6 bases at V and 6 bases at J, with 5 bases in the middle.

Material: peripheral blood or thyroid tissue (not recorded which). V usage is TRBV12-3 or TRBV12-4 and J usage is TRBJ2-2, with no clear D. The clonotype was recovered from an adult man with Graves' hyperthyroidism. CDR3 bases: TGTGCCAGCAGCTTACCCGGGGAGCTGTTTTTT. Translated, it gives CASSLPGELFF.